These 8 T cell receptor beta chains came from one sample sequenced in a study of blood T cell repertoires in COVID-19. The table came from immunoSEQ multiplex PCR; TCRdb's copy has only in-frame clones and leaves some out. Altogether approximately 50,000 clones are present, approximately 85% being singletons, with the ten largest covering approximately 6.4%. Sequencing was done on a sample of peripheral blood. The receptors originated from a man aged 55 to 70 with acute or convalescent COVID-19.

V gene TRBV4-1 combines with J gene TRBJ2-7, with D perhaps matching TRBD1 (5 bases). Trimming cost V 4 bases and J 3 bases, with 13 bases left between them. This CDR3 contains 14 residues. Per germline, CDR1 MGHRA and CDR2 YSYEKL. CDR3 sequence reads: CASSPQTDRYEQYF. In DNA form, the CDR3 reads TGCGCCAGCAGCCCCCAGACAGATCGCTACGAGCAGTACTTC.

The chain employs TRBV27 and TRBJ2-4; TRBD1 might be the D (6 bases). This CDR3 spans 15 amino acids. CDR1 and CDR2 from the germline V gene are MNHEY and SMNVEV (reference sequence). Between the trimmed V and J ends, which lost 6 bases and 1 base, there was a span of 13 bases. CDR3 sequence: CASSRNRVAKNIQYF. The CDR3 DNA sequence: TGTGCCAGCAGCAGGAACAGGGTTGCCAAAAACATTCAGTACTTC.

The chain links TRBV19 to TRBJ2-2, with 8 bases matching TRBD2. Trimming took 9 bases from V and 1 from J; bases not matched to a gene: 4. This CDR3 has 14 amino acids. Germline values: CDR1 LNHDA, CDR2 SQIVND (reference sequence). The CDR3 sequence is CASTSGENTGELFF. CDR3 nucleotides: TGTGCCAGCACTAGCGGAGAGAACACCGGGGAGCTGTTTTTT.

Concerning this clone: Different DNA sequences within this sample yield the same CDR3. The V call is TRBV29-1, the J call TRBJ1-1, with a weak D call TRBD1 (6 bases). CDR1 is SQVTM, CDR2 ANQGSEA, per germline. CDR3 length: 15 residues. V was shortened by 0 bases and J by 2 bases, with 13 bases between the two germline ends. Here the CDR3 reads CSVEDRAGVNTEAFF. In DNA form, the CDR3 reads TGCAGCGTTGAAGATCGGGCAGGGGTCAACACTGAAGCTTTCTTT.

The chain links TRBV30 to TRBJ1-5; no clear D gene. Trimming took off 5 bases at V and 3 bases at J, with 14 bases between the two ends. This CDR3 is 14 amino acids long. CDR1 and CDR2 from the germline V gene are GTSNPN and SVGIG (reference sequence). The DNA of the CDR3 is TGTGCCTGGTCCGGTGCTTATACCAATCAGCCCCAGCATTTT. Protein product: CAWSGAYTNQPQHF.

The chain combines TRBV19 with TRBJ1-2, with D uncertain. CDR3 length equals 13 residues. V was pared by 0 bases and J by 5 bases, with 7 bases between. Germline V gene lookup returns CDR1 LNHDA and CDR2 SQIVND (reference sequence). CDR3 DNA sequence: TGTGCCAGTAGTATAGATTGGAGATATGGCTACACCTTC. Translated, it gives CASSIDWRYGYTF.

This clone was recorded once. The chain links TRBV5-1 to TRBJ1-1; tentative D call: TRBD1 (6 bases). The CDR3 runs to 15 residues. Germline CDR1 and CDR2: SGHRS and YFSETQ. V was cut by 5 bases and J by 2 bases, with 16 bases left in between. Written as DNA, the CDR3 is TGCGCCAGCAGGCCAGACGGGACAACAAACACTGAAGCTTTCTTT. The encoded protein is CASRPDGTTNTEAFF.

The chain combines TRBV9 with TRBJ2-7; the match to TRBD2 covers 11 bases. Germline V gives CDR1 SGDLS, CDR2 YYNGEE. Trimming removed 0 bases from V and 4 bases from J; junction bases left unmatched: 3. This CDR3 is 15 amino acids long. The CDR3: CASSVGGTSGYEQYF. CDR3 coding DNA: TGTGCCAGCAGCGTAGGCGGGACTAGCGGTTACGAGCAGTACTTC.